This TCR beta chain was observed in a study of cytotoxic CD8 clonotypes in ibrutinib-treated CLL. Method: immunoSEQ multiplex PCR; TCRdb's copy keeps in-frame clones and lacks some. In the table there are some 350,000 clones, around 66% of which are singletons. This CDR3 contains 14 residues. Deletions cut 1 base from V and 0 bases from J, with 6 bases between. CDR1 is SGHVS, CDR2 FQNEAQ, per germline. The chain recombines TRBV7-8 with TRBJ1-2; D call uncertain. The receptor comes from a human donor with chronic lymphocytic leukemia. Source: PBMCs, taken after 36 months of ibrutinib treatment. CDR3 sequence: CASSLDSTNYGYTF. The CDR3 nucleotides are TGTGCCAGCAGCTTAGACAGTACTAACTATGGCTACACCTTC.